The 9 T cell receptor beta chains in this list originate from one sample, sequenced in a study of Tregs in tolerant kidney transplant recipients. Related graft donors supplied nonmyeloablative bone marrow transplants, and mixed chimerism was transient. TCRdb's table, derived via immunoSEQ multiplex PCR, lists solely in-frame clones and lacks some. The sample yields roughly 64,000 clones, about 90% seen once. Sequencing used CD4+ T cells from blood (PBMCs), obtained 6 months after the transplant. Every receptor here comes from a human patient who received a combined kidney and bone marrow transplant. The graft donor may have given rise to some T cells.

The CDR3 region has the DNA TGTGCCAGCAGCTACCCTAGCGGCACAGATACGCAGTATTTT. This gives the protein CASSYPSGTDTQYF. This chain uses TRBV5-4 with TRBJ2-3, with D tentatively TRBD2 (6 bases). Germline CDR1 SGHNT, CDR2 YYREEE (reference sequence). Trimming removed 3 bases at V and 1 base at J, with 9 bases between. The CDR3 has 14 amino acids. Complete variable domain (other parts from reference TRBV5-4 and TRBJ2-3): ETGVTQSPTHLIKTRGQQVTLRCSSQSGHNTVSWYQQALGQGPQFIFQYYREEENGRGNFPPRFSGLQFPNYSSELNVNALELDDSALYLCASSYPSGTDTQYFGPGTRLTVL.

The chain recombines TRBV6-5 with TRBJ2-7, with 10 bases that match TRBD2. This CDR3 is 15 amino acids long. Germline values: CDR1 MNHEY, CDR2 SVGAGI. J was trimmed by 7 bases and V by 5 bases; bases with no gene match: 11. The CDR3 sequence: CASSRGLAALGEQYF. The CDR3 DNA reads as TGTGCCAGCAGTCGTGGACTAGCGGCCCTCGGGGAGCAGTACTTC.

The chain recombines TRBV19 with TRBJ1-1; D remains ambiguous. Germline V gene sequence: CDR1 LNHDA, CDR2 SQIVND (reference sequence). This CDR3 contains 14 residues. V lost 3 bases and J lost 1, with 9 bases in between. Written as DNA, the CDR3 is TGTGCCAGTAGTATCTTGTCAGGGAACACTGAAGCTTTCTTT. Its translation: CASSILSGNTEAFF.

The chain combines TRBV5-5 with TRBJ1-2; D is uncertain. The CDR3 covers 16 residues. Trimming took 0 bases from V and 0 from J, leaving 12 bases between them. Per the germline V gene, CDR1 is SGHKS and CDR2 is YYEKEE (reference sequence). The CDR3 coding sequence is TGTGCCAGCAGCTTGGGCCGTCAGAACACTAACTATGGCTACACCTTC. Amino acid sequence: CASSLGRQNTNYGYTF.

This rearrangement joins TRBV10-1 to TRBJ2-7; no clear D. The germline V and J ends were trimmed by 5 bases and 7 bases, with 12 bases remaining between them. The CDR3 is 12 amino acids. Germline V gene sequence: CDR1 WNHNN, CDR2 SYGVQD (reference sequence). CDR3 nucleotide sequence: TGCGCCAGCAGTTCCTTACCGGGTGAGCAGTACTTC. The encoded protein is CASSSLPGEQYF.

This chain links TRBV7-3 with TRBJ2-1; 11 bases fit TRBD2. The CDR3 is made up of 13 amino acids. Germline V lookup: CDR1 SGHTA, CDR2 FQGTGA. The V and J ends lost 4 bases and 11 bases, in that order; junction bases with no gene match: 4. CDR3 in amino acids: CASSSGTSGKQFF. CDR3 coding DNA: TGTGCCAGCAGCTCTGGGACTAGCGGAAAGCAGTTCTTC.

V and J are TRBV9 and TRBJ2-2; 8 positions match TRBD2. The CDR3 runs to 15 residues. V lost 3 bases and J lost 4; bases outside the gene matches: 5. Looked up from germline, CDR1 is SGDLS and CDR2 is YYNGEE. The CDR3 DNA follows: TGTGCCAGCAGCGGCCCCGCGGGAGGCACCGGGGAGCTGTTTTTT. It specifies CASSGPAGGTGELFF.

The J gene is TRBJ2-2, the V gene TRBV19; TRBD1 matches 9 bases. CDR3 length: 14 residues. CDR1 and CDR2 from the germline V gene are LNHDA and SQIVND (reference sequence). After removal of 6 bases from V and 7 bases from J, the junction contained 6 bases not matched to a gene. CDR3 in DNA: TGTGCCAGTAGCACGACAGGGGGAGTCGGGGAGCTGTTTTTT. It yields the protein CASSTTGGVGELFF.

J is TRBJ2-4 and V is TRBV5-1; D gene unclear. Trimming pared 0 bases from V and 5 bases from J, leaving 6 bases between. Germline-derived CDR1 and CDR2 are SGHRS and YFSETQ. The CDR3 covers 13 residues. The CDR3 nucleotides are TGCGCCAGCAGCTTGGAGCCCCAAAACATTCAGTACTTC. Translated: CASSLEPQNIQYF.